Following are 31 T cell receptor beta chains from one sample sequenced in a study of ipilimumab plus nivolumab after autologous stem cell transplantation. Sequencing used immunoSEQ multiplex PCR; TCRdb keeps in-frame clones, though not all of them. The table has 84,000 or so clones, under 85% seen once. This specimen consisted of PBMCs, obtained in a trial of ipilimumab plus nivolumab as post-transplant consolidation. These TCRs come from a male donor with diffuse large B-cell lymphoma.

This chain connects TRBV10-3 to TRBJ1-2; D gene ambiguous. Germline CDR1 is ENHRY and CDR2 is SYGVKD. V was shortened by 2 bases and J by 5 bases, with 6 bases between the two germline ends. This CDR3 comprises 12 residues. The chain's CDR3 is CAISETLYGYTF. The CDR3 nucleotides read TGTGCCATCAGTGAGACCCTATATGGCTACACCTTC.

The chain employs TRBV2 and TRBJ2-7; D uncertain. Germline V gives CDR1 SNHLY, CDR2 FYNNEI. V was clipped by 7 bases and J by 2 bases, with 12 bases between them. CDR3 length: 13 amino acids. The CDR3 nucleotides are TGTGCCAGCATGGCGGCAGCGACCTACGAGCAGTACTTC. Translated, it gives CASMAAATYEQYF.

V usage is TRBV7-2 and J usage is TRBJ1-4; no firm D call. The CDR3 runs 13 residues. V lost 5 bases, J lost 3 bases, and 7 bases lay in between. Germline V gene sequence: CDR1 SGHTA, CDR2 FQGNSA. In DNA, the CDR3 is TGTGCCAGCAGCACCGGGGCTAATGAAAAACTGTTTTTT. This translates into CASSTGANEKLFF.

The CDR3 DNA reads TGTGCCATCCGGGACGTTAATGAAAAACTGTTTTTT. Protein sequence: CAIRDVNEKLFF. The J gene is TRBJ1-4, the V gene TRBV10-3, with a weak D call TRBD1 (5 bases). The CDR3 runs to 12 residues. The V and J ends lost 8 bases and 4 bases respectively, with 8 bases between them. The germline V gene has CDR1 ENHRY and CDR2 SYGVKD.

This clone was observed a single time. The chain uses TRBV6-4 and TRBJ2-6; possible D gene TRBD2, 5 bases. The CDR3 covers 16 residues. V lost 4 bases to trimming and J lost 1 base, with 11 bases between them. CDR1 and CDR2 (germline): MRHNA, SNTAGT. DNA for the CDR3: TGTGCCAGCAGTGTCAACCTAGCTTCTGGGGCCAACGTCCTGACTTTC. The encoded protein is CASSVNLASGANVLTF.

The chain combines TRBV29-1 with TRBJ1-1; TRBD1 might be the D (5 bases). Germline V gene sequence: CDR1 SQVTM, CDR2 ANQGSEA. V was pared by 8 bases and J by 6 bases, with 25 bases between. This CDR3 comprises 15 residues. The CDR3 protein is CSLTFWEGWDSEAFF. DNA of the CDR3: TGCAGCCTAACTTTTTGGGAGGGATGGGACTCTGAAGCTTTCTTT.

The chain recombines TRBV19 with TRBJ1-5, with D unclear. The V gene's germline CDR1 is LNHDA and CDR2 SQIVND (reference sequence). The CDR3 totals 13 residues. V was trimmed by 7 bases and J by 4 bases, leaving 11 bases between them. In DNA, the CDR3 is TGTGCCAGTACCCGGACTCTAAATCAGCCCCAGCATTTT. It codes for CASTRTLNQPQHF.

The rearrangement uses TRBV19 and TRBJ1-4; TRBD1 matches at 11 bases. V dropped 7 bases and J dropped 0; count of bases not matched to a gene: 4. The CDR3 loop spans 16 amino acids. CDR1 LNHDA and CDR2 SQIVND come from the germline V gene (reference sequence). CDR3 in DNA: TGTGCCAGTAAGAGGGGACAGGGGGCAACTAATGAAAAACTGTTTTTT. This sequence encodes CASKRGQGATNEKLFF.

The J gene is TRBJ2-3, the V gene TRBV25-1; 9 bases map to TRBD1. The CDR3 consists of 14 residues. Trimming cost V 5 bases and J 1 base; bases outside gene matches: 1. The germline V gene has CDR1 MGHDK and CDR2 SYGVNS. The CDR3 nucleotides are TGTGCCAGCAGTCGACAGGGGGGCACAGATACGCAGTATTTT. It translates to CASSRQGGTDTQYF.

CDR3 sequence: CASTQRGVTGELFF. CDR3 sequence (DNA): TGTGCCAGCACCCAGCGCGGGGTCACCGGGGAGCTGTTTTTT. The rearrangement uses TRBV6-1 and TRBJ2-2; tentative D call: TRBD2 (6 bases). Germline V CDR1 and CDR2: MNHNS, SASEGT. The V end lost 7 bases, the J end lost 4 bases, and 13 bases lay between the germline ends. This CDR3 is built from 14 residues.

This chain joins TRBV4-1 and TRBJ1-5, with a weak D call TRBD1 (6 bases). The V end lost 1 base, the J end lost 1 base, and 14 bases lay between the germline ends. CDR3 length equals 17 residues. Per the germline V gene, CDR1 is MGHRA and CDR2 is YSYEKL. CDR3 sequence (DNA): TGCGCCAGCAGCCAAGGCGGGGGGGCTGGAAGCAATCAGCCCCAGCATTTT. Residues: CASSQGGGAGSNQPQHF.

J is TRBJ1-4 and V is TRBV5-1; 9 bases line up with TRBD1. This CDR3 is built from 15 residues. Looked up from germline, CDR1 is SGHRS and CDR2 is YFSETQ. Unmatched junction bases numbered 2, after V lost 3 bases and J lost 2 bases. CDR3 sequence (DNA): TGCGCCAGCAGCTCGACAGGGGGTACTAATGAAAAACTGTTTTTT. Its protein product is CASSSTGGTNEKLFF.

V usage is TRBV6-5 and J usage is TRBJ1-2; tentatively, D is TRBD1 (6 bases). The CDR3 runs 15 residues. The germline CDR1 and CDR2 sequences are MNHEY and SVGAGI. The ends were cut back, 6 bases at V and 2 bases at J, with 16 bases in the middle. The CDR3 DNA reads as TGTGCCAGCAGGCCACCGGGACAAACGAACTATGGCTACACCTTC. Translated, it gives CASRPPGQTNYGYTF.

This clone was observed many times. This chain connects TRBV7-2 to TRBJ2-5, with D uncertain. The V end was cut by 5 bases, the J end by 1 base, with 8 bases between. The germline V gene encodes CDR1 SGHTA and CDR2 FQGNSA. This CDR3 comprises 13 residues. The CDR3 protein is CASSRRLQETQYF. The DNA of the CDR3 is TGTGCCAGCAGCCGTAGACTCCAAGAGACCCAGTACTTC.

The genes are TRBV18 and TRBJ2-2, with a tentative D call TRBD1 (6 bases). This CDR3 has 16 amino acids. The ends were cut back, 6 bases at V and 0 bases at J, with 14 bases in the middle. Germline lookup yields CDR1 KGHSH and CDR2 LQKENI. The CDR3: CASSRSTGSNTGELFF. The CDR3 DNA is TGTGCCAGCTCGCGTTCCACAGGGTCGAACACCGGGGAGCTGTTTTTT.

The genes are TRBV25-1 and TRBJ1-1; 8 nucleotides match TRBD1. This CDR3 comprises 14 residues. Looked up from germline, CDR1 is MGHDK and CDR2 is SYGVNS. Trimming at V came to 4 bases and at J to 8 bases, leaving 9 bases not matched to a gene. The CDR3 reads CASSVPGQGEEAFF. The CDR3 DNA sequence: TGTGCCAGCAGTGTCCCCGGACAGGGAGAAGAAGCTTTCTTT.

The chain combines TRBV4-3 with TRBJ1-1; D ambiguous. V shed 5 bases and J shed 1 base, with 8 bases lying between them. Per germline, CDR1 LGHNA and CDR2 YSLEER. The CDR3 runs 13 residues. The CDR3 sequence: CASSARRNTEAFF. CDR3 nucleotide sequence: TGCGCCAGCAGCGCAAGAAGGAACACTGAAGCTTTCTTT.

This rearrangement joins TRBV7-2 to TRBJ1-2; D may be TRBD1 (5 bases). Germline V gives CDR1 SGHTA, CDR2 FQGNSA. This CDR3 has 14 residues. Trimming took off 5 bases at V and 5 bases at J, with 15 bases between the two ends. CDR3 nucleotides: TGTGCCAGCAGCCTTCGCGGGACCGAATATGGCTACACCTTC. Its translation: CASSLRGTEYGYTF.

V usage is TRBV10-1 and J usage is TRBJ2-4; D possibly corresponds to TRBD2 (6 bases). This CDR3 has 13 residues. V dropped 3 bases and J dropped 6 bases, with 9 bases sitting between them. CDR1 WNHNN and CDR2 SYGVQD come from the germline V gene (reference sequence). CDR3 sequence: CASSDGGRNIQYF. The CDR3 DNA follows: TGCGCCAGCAGTGATGGGGGGAGAAACATTCAGTACTTC.

The chain joins TRBV27 to TRBJ2-3, with D possibly TRBD2 on 5 matching bases. This CDR3 is built from 16 residues. CDR1 MNHEY and CDR2 SMNVEV come from the germline V gene (reference sequence). The V and J ends lost 6 bases and 3 bases respectively, with 19 bases between them. The CDR3 bases are TGTGCCAGCAGACCACAGACCGGGGTGCGTACAGATACGCAGTATTTT. Residues: CASRPQTGVRTDTQYF.

This clone was detected only once. The CDR3 nucleotides read TGTGCCAGCAGTGAAATCGGCAGGGTCTCACCCTATGGCTACACCTTC. Translating it yields CASSEIGRVSPYGYTF. V usage is TRBV6-1 and J usage is TRBJ1-2, with a tentative D call TRBD1 (5 bases). V lost 2 bases, J lost 4 bases, and 17 bases lay in between. The germline V gene has CDR1 MNHNS and CDR2 SASEGT. The length of the CDR3 is 16 residues.

The V call is TRBV7-2, the J call TRBJ1-4, with 9 positions matching TRBD1. The CDR3 sequence is 16 residues long. After removal of 3 bases from V and 6 bases from J, the junction contained 8 bases not matched to a gene. From germline, CDR1 is SGHTA and CDR2 FQGNSA. The CDR3 spells CASSFTQQGADEKLFF. In nucleotides, the CDR3 is TGTGCCAGCAGCTTTACCCAACAGGGGGCCGATGAAAAACTGTTTTTT.

The chain uses TRBV5-4 and TRBJ2-5; TRBD2 might be the D (5 bases). Between the trimmed V and J ends, which lost 1 base and 4 bases, there was a span of 17 bases. The CDR3 spans 16 residues. The germline V gene has CDR1 SGHNT and CDR2 YYREEE (reference sequence). The CDR3 here is CASSLFQGLGRETQYF. CDR3 nucleotides: TGTGCCAGCAGCTTGTTTCAAGGACTCGGTCGAGAGACCCAGTACTTC. Supplemented by reference TRBV5-4 and TRBJ2-5, the full variable domain reads ETGVTQSPTHLIKTRGQQVTLRCSSQSGHNTVSWYQQALGQGPQFIFQYYREEENGRGNFPPRFSGLQFPNYSSELNVNALELDDSALYLCASSLFQGLGRETQYFGPGTRLLVL.

The chain is built from TRBV5-8 and TRBJ2-3; D is possibly TRBD1 (6 bases). Trimming shortened V by 2 bases and J by 4 bases, and 17 bases separated the two germline ends. CDR3 size: 16 residues. The germline gives CDR1 SGHTS, CDR2 YDEGEE. The CDR3 DNA follows: TGTGCCAGCAGCTTCGTCACAGGGATGATTGCAGATACGCAGTATTTT. Protein sequence: CASSFVTGMIADTQYF.

This clone appeared a few times. V is TRBV19 and J is TRBJ1-2; the D is unclear. This CDR3 region has 12 residues. Germline-derived CDR1 and CDR2 are LNHDA and SQIVND (reference sequence). V was cut by 5 bases and J by 8 bases, with 12 bases left in between. CDR3 protein: CASSEPAGGYTF. As DNA, the CDR3 is TGTGCCAGTAGTGAACCAGCCGGAGGCTACACCTTC.

The chain has TRBV5-1 and TRBJ2-7; 11 positions match TRBD1. Germline V gene lookup returns CDR1 SGHRS and CDR2 YFSETQ. V gave up 4 bases and J gave up 2 bases; unmatched junction bases: 5. The CDR3 spans 15 residues. The CDR3 reads CASSVPGQGAYEQYF. In DNA form, the CDR3 reads TGCGCCAGCAGCGTTCCGGGACAGGGGGCCTACGAGCAGTACTTC.

This chain joins TRBV9 and TRBJ2-3; D unresolved. Trimming removed 2 bases from V and 6 bases from J, with 16 bases in between. Per the germline V gene, CDR1 is SGDLS and CDR2 is YYNGEE. This CDR3 is built from 15 residues. CDR3 region: CASSVSINQGDTQYF. DNA of the CDR3: TGTGCCAGCAGCGTTTCGATTAATCAAGGGGATACGCAGTATTTT.

The genes are TRBV19 and TRBJ2-5; D is unresolved. The CDR3 spans 12 residues. Germline V gene data show CDR1 as LNHDA and CDR2 as SQIVND (reference sequence). Trimming stripped 4 bases from V and 5 bases from J, with 8 bases between. The CDR3 sequence is CASSTGLETQYF. The DNA for the CDR3 is TGTGCCAGTAGTACCGGGTTGGAGACCCAGTACTTC.

The chain is built from TRBV5-1 and TRBJ1-2, with a possible D match to TRBD1 (6 bases). V dropped 3 bases and J dropped 7 bases, with 22 bases sitting between them. CDR1 is SGHRS and CDR2 is YFSETQ in the germline V gene. The CDR3 runs to 16 residues. The CDR3 DNA reads TGCGCCAGCAGCTCCTCCTTAAACAGGGCCCTAGGTGGCTACACCTTC. The encoded protein is CASSSSLNRALGGYTF.

The chain is built from TRBV5-1 and TRBJ2-3; 11 bases are a match to TRBD2. The length of the CDR3 is 15 residues. The V gene's germline CDR1 is SGHRS and CDR2 YFSETQ. The V and J ends lost 4 bases and 6 bases, in that order; junction bases with no gene match: 7. Here the CDR3 reads CASSPLTSGADTQYF. In DNA form, the CDR3 reads TGCGCCAGCAGCCCCCTGACTAGCGGGGCCGATACGCAGTATTTT.

The chain recombines TRBV5-1 with TRBJ1-1; a weak D match, TRBD1 (5 bases). V was cut by 0 bases and J by 0 bases, with 9 bases left in between. Germline loops: CDR1 SGHRS, CDR2 YFSETQ. CDR3 length: 15 residues. The CDR3 DNA reads as TGCGCCAGCAGCTTGGTTGGGGGACTGAACACTGAAGCTTTCTTT. This codes for CASSLVGGLNTEAFF.